The 32 T cell receptor beta chains presented below share a single source sample, sequenced in a study of glioma-infiltrating T cells. Using RNA template, CDR3s of TCR alpha and beta were amplified with iRepertoire arm-PCR. TCRdb itself ran the multiplex PCR reads through MiXCR, one entry per CDR3 protein. The sample contains 90,000 to 100,000 distinct CDR3 sequences, around 42% of which appear only once. The material sequenced was glioma tissue, nonneoplastic brain tissue, or PBMCs (not recorded which). These receptors all stem from a human donor with low-grade glioma or glioblastoma, undergoing nonglioma brain surgery, or in good health (not recorded which).

Concerning this clonotype itself: The junction and the germline gene differ at one end; a read error may be behind it. The V and J genes are TRBV4-1 and TRBJ2-7; the D gene is possibly TRBD2 (6 bases). The CDR3 extends over 11 amino acids. Germline values: CDR1 MGHRA, CDR2 YSYEKL. This CDR3 is CAGSLGGEQYF. CDR3 DNA: TGCGCCGGCAGCCTCGGGGGCGAGCAGTACTTC.

A note on this clonotype: The junction departs from the called germline gene at one end, perhaps through a read error. The rearrangement links TRBV3-1 to TRBJ2-7, with unresolved D. Germline CDR1 and CDR2: LGHDT and YNNKEL (reference sequence). The CDR3 runs to 13 residues. CDR3 region: CASSLLVSYGQYF. The CDR3 nucleotides are TGTGCTAGCAGCCTCCTCGTTTCCTACGGGCAGTACTTC.

This clonotype was recorded at least ten times. The rearrangement links TRBV4-3 to TRBJ1-6, with TRBD1 matching over 9 bases. J lost 2 bases, V lost 3 bases, and 5 bases had no gene match. Germline CDR1 is LGHNA and CDR2 is YSLEER. CDR3 length: 17 amino acids. The CDR3 loop reads CASSQATGGPYNSPLHF. The CDR3 bases are TGCGCCAGCAGCCAGGCGACAGGGGGTCCCTATAATTCACCCCTCCACTTT.

This clonotype was counted at least ten times. The chain carries TRBV7-2 and TRBJ2-5, with unresolved D. V lost 7 bases to trimming and J lost 3 bases, with 6 bases between them. This CDR3 is built from 11 residues. CDR1 is SGHTA, CDR2 FQGNSA, per germline. CDR3 loop: CASNQEETQYF. The CDR3 bases are TGTGCCAGCAACCAAGAAGAGACCCAGTACTTC.

The table lists this clonotype with many counts. The V and J genes are TRBV12-3 or TRBV12-4 and TRBJ1-3; D remains ambiguous. The CDR3 covers 17 residues. Trimming stripped 3 bases from V and 0 bases from J, with 15 bases between. The CDR3 reads CASSLESDFLSGNTIYF. The CDR3 DNA reads as TGTGCCAGCAGTTTGGAATCCGATTTTCTCTCTGGAAACACCATATATTTT.

This clonotype has ten or more counts. The chain uses TRBV3-1 and TRBJ2-7; D might be TRBD2 (5 bases). The CDR3 extends over 12 amino acids. CDR1 and CDR2 from the germline V gene are LGHDT and YNNKEL (reference sequence). The V gene lost 4 bases and the J gene lost 6 bases, with 10 bases spanning the gap. CDR3 nucleotide sequence: TGTGCCAGCAGCCCCACTAGTGCCGAGCAGTACTTC. Its protein product is CASSPTSAEQYF.

On this clonotype: A read error may explain this, as a much larger clone is one base away. The chain is built from TRBV29-1 and TRBJ1-1; D gene unclear. V was clipped by 4 bases and J by 6 bases, with 9 bases between them. This CDR3 has 11 amino acids. CDR1 and CDR2 from the germline V gene are SQVTM and ANQGSEA. The CDR3 sequence: CSVVTGAEAFF. The CDR3 DNA reads TGCAGCGTTGTCACGGGAGCTGAAGCTTTCTTT.

Remarks on this clonotype: The junction departs from germline at one end; a sequencing error may be responsible. This sequence joins TRBV6-5 and TRBJ2-7; possible D gene TRBD2, 6 bases. Germline V CDR1 and CDR2: MNHEY, SVGAGI. The CDR3 loop spans 13 amino acids. CDR3 protein: CVSSGVAGREQYF. The CDR3 region has the DNA TGTGTCAGCAGTGGGGTGGCGGGACGCGAGCAGTACTTC.

The sample holds many counts of this clonotype. CDR3 sequence (DNA): TGTGCCAGCTCTGGACAGGGGCCCTACGAGCAGTACTTC. This gives the protein CASSGQGPYEQYF. The chain is built from TRBV2 and TRBJ2-7, with 9 bases identical to TRBD1. With 8 bases clipped from V and 2 bases from J, the junction kept 4 bases outside the gene matches. This CDR3 contains 13 residues. CDR1 and CDR2 (germline): SNHLY, FYNNEI.

This clonotype was observed many times. This sequence joins TRBV14 and TRBJ2-3; D is uncertain. CDR1 and CDR2 from the germline V gene are SGHDN and FVKESK. Trimming pared 3 bases from V and 0 bases from J, leaving 13 bases between. The CDR3 is 16 amino acids. The CDR3 DNA is TGTGCCAGCAGCCAGTCGCGGTGGCCAAGCACAGATACGCAGTATTTT. It translates to CASSQSRWPSTDTQYF.

At least ten counts were recorded for this clonotype. The chain links TRBV2 to TRBJ1-2; weak D call: TRBD1 (6 bases). The CDR3 runs to 12 residues. V was shortened by 5 bases and J by 5 bases, with 9 bases between the two germline ends. Germline-derived CDR1 and CDR2 are SNHLY and FYNNEI. The CDR3 nucleotides are TGTGCCAGCAGTCCCACAGGGTATGGCTACACCTTC. It is translated as CASSPTGYGYTF.

Notes on this clonotype: Its ends do not fully match the called genes, so a read error is possible. This chain uses TRBV6-5 with TRBJ1-2, with TRBD1 identical over 7 bases. Germline V gene lookup returns CDR1 MNHEY and CDR2 SVGAGI. The length of the CDR3 is 15 residues. CDR3 sequence (DNA): TGTGTCAGCAGTTGTCTTGCAGGGGGTAACTATGGCTACACCTTC. As protein: CVSSCLAGGNYGYTF.

Comment on this clonotype: Being one base from a much bigger clone, this may be a read error. The V and J genes are TRBV5-4 and TRBJ2-7; 9 nucleotides agree with TRBD2. The CDR3 is 15 residues long. Germline V lookup: CDR1 SGHNT, CDR2 YYREEE (reference sequence). The CDR3 here is CASSLPGTSSYGQYF. The CDR3, as DNA: TGTGCCAGCAGCTTGCCCGGGACTAGCAGCTACGGGCAGTACTTC.

The table lists this clonotype with many counts. The genes are TRBV4-1 and TRBJ1-2; tentative D call: TRBD1 (6 bases). Trimming stripped 2 bases from V and 4 bases from J, with 11 bases between. Germline CDR1 MGHRA, CDR2 YSYEKL. This CDR3 contains 14 residues. The CDR3 is CASSQFQGTYGYTF. The CDR3 DNA reads as TGCGCCAGCAGCCAATTTCAGGGGACCTATGGCTACACCTTC.

Many counts were recorded for this clonotype. V and J are TRBV3-1 and TRBJ2-1; 9 nucleotides line up with TRBD2. Trimming cost V 2 bases and J 2 bases; bases outside gene matches: 4. The CDR3 covers 16 residues. CDR1 is LGHDT, CDR2 YNNKEL, per germline (reference sequence). CDR3 protein: CASSQMRGGAYNEQFF. In DNA, the CDR3 is TGTGCCAGCAGCCAAATGCGGGGGGGTGCCTACAATGAGCAGTTCTTC.

This clonotype was seen ten or more times. V gene TRBV6-1 combines with J gene TRBJ1-1; D uncertain. The germline CDR1 and CDR2 sequences are MNHNS and SASEGT. CDR3 length: 14 residues. The ends were cut back, 1 base at V and 1 base at J, with 7 bases in the middle. CDR3 DNA sequence: TGTGCCAGCAGTGAAGTTGGCAGGAACACTGAAGCTTTCTTT. Protein product: CASSEVGRNTEAFF.

V is TRBV20-1 and J is TRBJ1-5; no reliable D call. CDR3 length: 17 residues. The ends were cut back, 0 bases at V and 7 bases at J, with 22 bases in the middle. The germline V gene has CDR1 DFQATT and CDR2 SNEGSKA (reference sequence). The chain's CDR3 is CSARDPAAPWGRQPQHF. CDR3 nucleotides: TGCAGTGCTAGAGATCCGGCGGCACCTTGGGGAAGGCAGCCCCAGCATTTT.

This clonotype was detected ten times or more. The chain employs TRBV2 and TRBJ2-7, with a weak D call TRBD1 (8 bases). Trimming pared 6 bases from V and 6 bases from J, leaving 12 bases between. The CDR3 consists of 12 residues. Germline CDR1 is SNHLY and CDR2 is FYNNEI. Written as DNA, the CDR3 is TGTGCCAGCAGACAGGGGGGGTCCGAGCAGTACTTC. Translation gives CASRQGGSEQYF.

This clonotype is deemed medium-sized. V gene TRBV28 combines with J gene TRBJ1-2; 7 bases match TRBD1. The germline V gene encodes CDR1 MDHEN and CDR2 SYDVKM. V lost 4 bases to trimming and J lost 5 bases; unmatched junction nucleotides: 13. The CDR3 sequence is 16 residues long. The CDR3 DNA sequence: TGTGCCAGCAGTTCAACCCGGGCCGACAGGGCTTATGGCTACACCTTC. This gives the protein CASSSTRADRAYGYTF.

This clonotype is a singleton in its sample. The chain couples TRBV28 to TRBJ2-1, with a weak D call TRBD1 (6 bases). V was shortened by 4 bases and J by 10 bases, with 23 bases between the two germline ends. The V gene's germline CDR1 is MDHEN and CDR2 SYDVKM. This CDR3 has 16 amino acids. This CDR3 is CASSSPVTDSTDEQFF. CDR3 nucleotides: TGTGCCAGCAGTTCTCCAGTAACGGACAGTACCGACGAGCAGTTCTTC.

This clonotype was seen ten or more times. V is TRBV6-6 and J is TRBJ1-5, with a tentative D call TRBD1 (6 bases). From germline, CDR1 is MNHNY and CDR2 SVGAGI (reference sequence). Trimming took off 0 bases at V and 2 bases at J, with 8 bases between the two ends. CDR3 length equals 15 residues. As DNA, the CDR3 is TGTGCCAGCAGTTACTCAGGGGGGGGCAATCAGCCCCAGCATTTT. Translating gives CASSYSGGGNQPQHF.

This clonotype has ten or more counts. This chain's CDR3 is CASSPTGGRYEQYF. CDR3 DNA sequence: TGTGCCAGCAGCCCGACAGGGGGCCGCTACGAGCAGTACTTC. V and J are TRBV6-1 and TRBJ2-7, with TRBD1 matching over 10 bases. Trimming at V came to 6 bases and at J to 3 bases, leaving 5 bases not matched to a gene. The CDR3 runs 14 residues. Germline CDR1 and CDR2: MNHNS and SASEGT.

V is TRBV10-3 and J is TRBJ2-1; 9 bases are a match to TRBD1. The CDR3 is 15 residues long. Germline lookup yields CDR1 ENHRY and CDR2 SYGVKD. The V and J ends lost 2 bases and 10 bases, in that order; junction bases with no gene match: 9. The CDR3 DNA is TGTGCCATCAGTGAGCCCGGGACAGGGAATCACGAGCAGTTCTTC. Translating it yields CAISEPGTGNHEQFF.

This clonotype was recorded many times. The rearrangement links TRBV12-3 or TRBV12-4 to TRBJ2-5; maybe TRBD2 (7 bases). The CDR3 contains 14 residues. The V gene lost 3 bases and the J gene lost 4 bases, with 12 bases spanning the gap. This CDR3 reads CASSFRGAVETQYF. In DNA form, the CDR3 reads TGTGCCAGCAGTTTTCGGGGGGCTGTAGAGACCCAGTACTTC.

In its sample, this clonotype was seen many times. The chain carries TRBV7-9 and TRBJ2-4; D is possibly TRBD1 or TRBD2 (6 bases each). V shed 6 bases and J shed 8 bases, with 20 bases lying between them. From germline, CDR1 is SEHNR and CDR2 FQNEAQ (reference sequence). The CDR3 is 15 residues long. CDR3 protein: CASRRGGGTTDIQYF. Written as DNA, the CDR3 is TGTGCCAGCAGGAGGGGAGGAGGGACAACGGACATTCAGTACTTC.

This clonotype was counted many times. The rearrangement joins TRBV11-2 to TRBJ1-1; 7 positions match TRBD1. Trimming at V came to 0 bases and at J to 2 bases, leaving 3 bases not matched to a gene. The CDR3 spans 15 residues. Germline CDR1 is SGHAT and CDR2 is FQNNGV. CDR3 in amino acids: CASSLEGQSNTEAFF. The CDR3 DNA is TGTGCCAGCAGCTTAGAGGGACAGTCCAACACTGAAGCTTTCTTT.

This clonotype was detected ten times or more. The V and J genes are TRBV7-6 and TRBJ2-7, with D perhaps TRBD2 (6 bases). V was trimmed by 1 base and J by 0 bases, leaving 13 bases between them. The CDR3 runs to 16 residues. Germline loops: CDR1 SGHVS, CDR2 FNYEAQ. The chain's CDR3 is CASSLGFSGSSYEQYF. The CDR3 nucleotides are TGTGCCAGCAGCTTAGGATTTAGCGGTAGCTCCTACGAGCAGTACTTC.

A note on this clonotype: One end of the junction varies from germline; a read error may be responsible. The genes are TRBV7-9 and TRBJ1-1, with D unresolved. The germline CDR1 and CDR2 sequences are SEHNR and FQNEAQ (reference sequence). The CDR3 has 13 amino acids. DNA for the CDR3: TGTGCAAGCAGCCTCCTTTACGACACTAAAGCTTTCTTT. It codes for CASSLLYDTKAFF. The full variable domain, in which reference TRBV7-9 and TRBJ1-1 provide the parts outside the CDR3, is DTGVSQNPRHKITKRGQNVTFRCDPISEHNRLYWYRQTLGQGPEFLTYFQNEAQLEKSRLLSDRFSAERPKGSFSTLEIQRTEQGDSAMYLCASSLLYDTKAFFGQGTRLTVV.

This clonotype was recorded a few times. The chain carries TRBV6-2 or TRBV6-3 and TRBJ2-7; TRBD1 matches at 8 bases. Germline CDR1 and CDR2: MNHEY and SVGEGT. This CDR3 has 13 residues. The V and J ends lost 4 bases and 6 bases, in that order; junction bases with no gene match: 5. The CDR3 DNA follows: TGTGCCAGCAGTTCAGGACAGGGCCTCGAGCAGTACTTC. It is translated as CASSSGQGLEQYF.

This clonotype was observed at least ten times. The gene calls are TRBV4-1 and TRBJ2-2; 7 bases map to TRBD1. Germline CDR1 reads MGHRA; CDR2 reads YSYEKL. This CDR3 comprises 16 residues. Trimming took 4 bases from V and 1 from J; bases not matched to a gene: 6. The CDR3 is CASSPTRGKNTGELFF. In DNA form, the CDR3 reads TGCGCCAGCAGCCCAACCAGGGGGAAGAACACCGGGGAGCTGTTTTTT.

This clonotype was seen repeatedly, ten times or more. This chain joins TRBV6-1 and TRBJ1-1; D is unresolved. Germline V gene lookup returns CDR1 MNHNS and CDR2 SASEGT. V lost 7 bases, J lost 2 bases, and 5 bases lay in between. The CDR3 has 11 amino acids. The chain's CDR3 is CASITNTEAFF. The CDR3 DNA reads as TGTGCCAGCATAACTAACACTGAAGCTTTCTTT.

The rearrangement joins TRBV6-2 or TRBV6-3 to TRBJ2-7; D possibly corresponds to TRBD2 (6 bases). The CDR3 extends over 14 amino acids. With 2 bases removed from V and 9 bases from J, the gap between germline ends came to 17 bases. In germline, CDR1 is MNHEY, CDR2 SVGEGT. This chain's CDR3 is CASSYVGLSYRQYF. The CDR3 nucleotides are TGTGCCAGCAGTTACGTGGGACTTTCCTACCGGCAGTACTTC.